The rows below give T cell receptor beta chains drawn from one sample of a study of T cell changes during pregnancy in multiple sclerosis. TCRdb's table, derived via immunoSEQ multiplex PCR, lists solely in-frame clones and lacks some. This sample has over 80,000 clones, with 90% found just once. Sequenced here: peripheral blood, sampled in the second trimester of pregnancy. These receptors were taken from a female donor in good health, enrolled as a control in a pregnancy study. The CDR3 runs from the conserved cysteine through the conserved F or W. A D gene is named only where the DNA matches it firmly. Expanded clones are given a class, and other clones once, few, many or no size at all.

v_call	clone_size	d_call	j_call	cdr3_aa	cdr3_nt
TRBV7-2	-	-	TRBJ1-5	CASSYGGGINQPQHF	TGTGCCAGCAGCTACGGGGGGGGGATCAATCAGCCCCAGCATTTT
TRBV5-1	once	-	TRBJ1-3	CASSLGPGRSGNTIYF	TGCGCCAGCAGCTTGGGACCGGGGAGGTCTGGAAACACCATATATTTT
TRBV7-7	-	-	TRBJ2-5	CASSLVGAQETQYF	TGTGCCAGCAGCTTAGTAGGGGCCCAAGAGACCCAGTACTTC
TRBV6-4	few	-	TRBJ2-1	CASSDGPQNEQFF	TGTGCCAGCAGTGATGGGCCGCAAAATGAGCAGTTCTTC
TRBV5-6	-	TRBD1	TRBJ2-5	CASRPGTGSGPQYF	TGTGCCAGCAGGCCCGGGACAGGGTCGGGGCCCCAGTACTTC
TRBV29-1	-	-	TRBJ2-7	CSVESRTYEQYF	TGCAGCGTAGAGAGCAGGACCTACGAGCAGTACTTC
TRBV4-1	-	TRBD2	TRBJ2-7	CASSQDPAAGGLDEQYF	TGCGCCAGCAGCCAAGACCCCGCCGCGGGGGGTCTAGATGAGCAGTACTTC
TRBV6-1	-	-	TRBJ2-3	CATRGGSTDTQYF	TGTGCCACCAGGGGGGGGAGCACAGATACGCAGTATTTT
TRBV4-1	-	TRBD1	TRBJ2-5	CASSRPGTGQETQYF	TGCGCCAGCAGCCGACCCGGGACAGGACAAGAGACCCAGTACTTC
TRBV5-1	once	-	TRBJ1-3	CASSLSSTAGNTIYF	TGCGCCAGCAGCTTGAGTTCGACAGCTGGAAACACCATATATTTT
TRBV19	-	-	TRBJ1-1	CASKIGGITEAFF	TGTGCCAGTAAAATCGGGGGGATCACTGAAGCTTTCTTT
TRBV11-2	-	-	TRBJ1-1	CASSLTMGLAERGTEAFF	TGTGCCAGCAGCTTAACGATGGGCCTAGCCGAGAGGGGGACTGAAGCTTTCTTT
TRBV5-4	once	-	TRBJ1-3	CASSLGLGAGGNTIYF	TGTGCCAGCAGCTTGGGTCTGGGGGCCGGTGGAAACACCATATATTTT
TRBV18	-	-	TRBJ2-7	CASSQDRRYEQYF	TGTGCCAGCTCACAAGACAGGCGATACGAGCAGTACTTC
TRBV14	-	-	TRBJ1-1	CASSQGANTEAFF	TGTGCCAGCAGCCAAGGCGCGAACACTGAAGCTTTCTTT
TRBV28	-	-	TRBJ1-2	CASSLGGGTGYTF	TGTGCCAGCAGTTTAGGCGGAGGCACTGGCTACACCTTC
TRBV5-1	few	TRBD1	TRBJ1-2	CASSVDRDYGYTF	TGCGCCAGCAGCGTTGACAGGGACTATGGCTACACCTTC
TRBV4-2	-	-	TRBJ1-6	CASSQDYGGSYNSPLHF	TGTGCCAGCAGCCAAGATTACGGGGGCTCCTATAATTCACCCCTCCACTTT
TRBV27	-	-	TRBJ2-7	CASSSARVYEQYF	TGTGCCAGCAGTTCAGCCAGGGTCTACGAGCAGTACTTC
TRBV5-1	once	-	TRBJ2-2	CASSPRGPNTGELFF	TGCGCCAGCAGCCCCCGAGGCCCGAACACCGGGGAGCTGTTTTTT
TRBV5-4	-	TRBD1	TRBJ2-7	CASSSGGQGSYEQYF	TGTGCCAGCAGCTCTGGGGGACAGGGTAGTTACGAGCAGTACTTC
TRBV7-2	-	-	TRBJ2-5	CASSRSSVETQYF	TGTGCCAGCAGCCGGAGCAGTGTGGAGACCCAGTACTTC
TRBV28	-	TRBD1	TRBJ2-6	CASSLLGGDRGPSGANVLTF	TGTGCCAGCAGTTTATTGGGGGGGGACAGGGGGCCATCTGGGGCCAACGTCCTGACTTTC
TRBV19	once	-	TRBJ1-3	CASSRDRTSGNTIYF	TGTGCCAGTAGCCGAGATAGAACCTCTGGAAACACCATATATTTT
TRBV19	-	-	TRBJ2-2	CASRRGSGGELFF	TGTGCCAGCCGGAGAGGGTCCGGCGGGGAGCTGTTTTTT
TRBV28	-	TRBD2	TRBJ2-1	CASSFRGLVTSNEQFF	TGTGCCAGCAGTTTCCGAGGACTAGTCACCTCCAATGAGCAGTTCTTC
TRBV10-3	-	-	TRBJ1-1	CAISPGPGDTEAFF	TGTGCCATCAGTCCGGGACCGGGGGACACTGAAGCTTTCTTT
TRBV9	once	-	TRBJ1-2	CASYRELYGYTF	TGTGCCAGCTACAGGGAACTTTATGGCTACACCTTC
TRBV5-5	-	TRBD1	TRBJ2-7	CASSIDPRTGGYEQYF	TGTGCCAGCAGCATTGACCCCCGGACAGGGGGCTACGAGCAGTACTTC
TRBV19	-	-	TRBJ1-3	CASSVRGSGNTIYF	TGTGCCAGTAGTGTGAGAGGGTCTGGAAACACCATATATTTT
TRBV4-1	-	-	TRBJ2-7	CASSQVPTPSYEQYF	TGCGCCAGCAGCCAAGTACCGACACCCTCCTACGAGCAGTACTTC
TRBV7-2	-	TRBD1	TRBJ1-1	CASSPRQGGTEAFF	TGTGCCAGCAGCCCCCGACAGGGGGGGACTGAAGCTTTCTTT
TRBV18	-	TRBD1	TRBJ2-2	CASSPGTGNTGELFF	TGTGCCAGCTCACCTGGGACAGGGAACACCGGGGAGCTGTTTTTT
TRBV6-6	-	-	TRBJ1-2	CASSLGTSFVGYTF	TGTGCCAGCAGCCTTGGGACATCCTTTGTCGGCTACACCTTC
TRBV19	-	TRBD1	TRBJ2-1	CASSITGGSYNEQFF	TGTGCCAGTAGTATTACAGGGGGCTCCTACAATGAGCAGTTCTTC
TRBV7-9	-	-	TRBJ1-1	CASSFMNTEAFF	TGTGCCAGCAGCTTCATGAACACTGAAGCTTTCTTT
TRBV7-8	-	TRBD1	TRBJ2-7	CASSLGQPSYEQYF	TGTGCCAGCAGCTTGGGACAGCCCTCCTACGAGCAGTACTTC
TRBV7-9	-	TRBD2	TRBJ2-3	CASSISGGGYTQYF	TGTGCCAGCAGCATCAGCGGGGGGGGGTATACGCAGTATTTT
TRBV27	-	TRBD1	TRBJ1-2	CASSSRGRYGYTF	TGTGCCAGCTCTTCCAGGGGGCGATATGGCTACACCTTC
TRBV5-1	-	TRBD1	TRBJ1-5	CASSQDGQGGNQPQHF	TGCGCCAGCAGCCAAGACGGACAGGGGGGAAATCAGCCCCAGCATTTT
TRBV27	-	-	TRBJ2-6	CASSLSGASGANVLTF	TGTGCCAGCAGTTTATCAGGGGCCTCTGGGGCCAACGTCCTGACTTTC
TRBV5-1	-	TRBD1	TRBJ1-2	CASSAGTGFSYGYTF	TGCGCCAGCAGCGCAGGGACAGGGTTTTCCTATGGCTACACCTTC
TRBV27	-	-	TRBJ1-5	CATRPAGAYNQPQHF	TGTGCCACCCGGCCCGCGGGGGCGTACAATCAGCCCCAGCATTTT
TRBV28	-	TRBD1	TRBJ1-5	CASSLSAGGLRVNQPQHF	TGTGCCAGCAGTTTATCGGCAGGGGGCTTAAGAGTGAATCAGCCCCAGCATTTT
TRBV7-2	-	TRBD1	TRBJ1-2	CASSSTGGGGYTF	TGTGCCAGCAGCTCAACAGGGGGCGGTGGCTACACCTTC
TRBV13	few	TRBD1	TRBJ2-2	CASSPPDRGGGELFF	TGTGCCAGCAGCCCTCCCGACAGGGGTGGCGGGGAGCTGTTTTTT
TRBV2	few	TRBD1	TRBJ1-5	CASRGPGTGLSPQHF	TGTGCCAGCAGGGGCCCCGGGACAGGCCTCTCGCCCCAGCATTTT
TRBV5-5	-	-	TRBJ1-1	CASSVQGAEAFF	TGTGCCAGCAGCGTACAGGGTGCTGAAGCTTTCTTT
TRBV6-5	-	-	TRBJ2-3	CASSYNPTSTDTQYF	TGTGCCAGCAGTTACAATCCGACTAGCACAGATACGCAGTATTTT
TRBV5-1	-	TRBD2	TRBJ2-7	CASSLALAGVGEQYF	TGCGCCAGCAGCTTGGCCCTAGCGGGAGTAGGCGAGCAGTACTTC
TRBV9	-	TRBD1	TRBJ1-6	CASSDAGTGGSPLHF	TGTGCCAGCAGCGACGCCGGGACAGGAGGCTCACCCCTCCACTTT